What follows are 21 T cell receptor beta chains derived from one specimen sequenced in a study of T-cell reconstitution after alpha-beta-depleted transplantation in children. Preparation of the TCRbeta library was carried out with unique molecular identifiers. TCRdb re-derived calls from the PCR reads in MiXCR, one entry per CDR3 protein. The repertoire holds 500,000 to 600,000 distinct CDR3 sequences, around 19% seen once, with 3.3% in the top ten. The sample here was PBMCs from the stem cell graft donor, taken from the stem cell graft. The receptor set was obtained from a human donor who donated a stem cell graft to a child with acute lymphoblastic leukemia.

This sequence joins TRBV23-1 and TRBJ2-3; 7 bases are shared with TRBD2. Being an ORF, TRBV23-1 has a function that is uncertain. Trimming at V came to 1 base and at J to 0 bases, leaving 13 bases not matched to a gene. The CDR3 extends over 19 amino acids. The CDR3 sequence is CASSQFTRGRADSTDTQYF. In nucleotides, the CDR3 is TGCGCCAGCAGTCAATTTACTCGTGGGAGGGCCGACAGCACAGATACGCAGTATTTT.

The chain combines TRBV10-3 with TRBJ2-1; possibly TRBD2 for D (5 bases). Per germline, CDR1 ENHRY and CDR2 SYGVKD. This CDR3 comprises 12 residues. Trimming removed 0 bases at V and 10 bases at J, with 7 bases between. The CDR3 spells CAISESPGEQFF. CDR3 sequence (DNA): TGTGCCATCAGTGAGTCGCCGGGAGAGCAGTTCTTC.

This clonotype occurred a few times. V usage is TRBV20-1 and J usage is TRBJ1-2, with 10 bases lining up with TRBD1. V lost 6 bases to trimming and J lost 4 bases; unmatched junction nucleotides: 8. Per germline, CDR1 DFQATT and CDR2 SNEGSKA (reference sequence). This CDR3 comprises 14 residues. The CDR3 sequence: CSAMTGGWRYGYTF. CDR3 sequence (DNA): TGCAGTGCGATGACAGGGGGCTGGCGCTATGGCTACACCTTC.

The chain has TRBV5-1 and TRBJ2-1; the match to TRBD1 covers 8 bases. V trimming: 6 bases; J trimming: 2 bases; junction bases outside the gene matches: 10. The CDR3 covers 16 residues. Germline loops: CDR1 SGHRS, CDR2 YFSETQ. The CDR3: CASNTQGAYPYNEQFF. DNA for the CDR3: TGCGCCAGCAACACCCAGGGGGCGTACCCCTACAATGAGCAGTTCTTC.

V is TRBV27 and J is TRBJ2-2; tentatively, D is TRBD1 or TRBD2 (5 bases each). Germline CDR1 is MNHEY and CDR2 is SMNVEV (reference sequence). Deletions cut 5 bases from V and 0 bases from J, with 10 bases between. The CDR3 loop spans 15 amino acids. The CDR3 DNA is TGTGCCAGCAGTGGCCGGGACGCGAACACCGGGGAGCTGTTTTTT. Translating gives CASSGRDANTGELFF.

This clonotype has a handful of counts. This CDR3 is CASSLLEGTEAFF. The CDR3 DNA sequence: TGTGCCAGCAGCCTGCTGGAGGGGACTGAAGCTTTCTTT. The V gene is TRBV7-7, the J gene TRBJ1-1; weak D call: TRBD1 (5 bases). The germline V gene has CDR1 SSHAT and CDR2 FNYEAQ (reference sequence). V lost 5 bases and J 5 bases, leaving 12 bases between the germline ends. The CDR3 is 13 residues long.

This clonotype was picked up a small number of times. CDR3 DNA sequence: TGTGCCAGCAGCTTATACGCTAGCGGACTAGCCAAAAACATTCAGTACTTC. This translates into CASSLYASGLAKNIQYF. V gene TRBV7-9 combines with J gene TRBJ2-4; 7 nucleotides align to TRBD2. Germline lookup yields CDR1 SEHNR and CDR2 FQNEAQ (reference sequence). J gave up 0 bases and V 2 bases, and 7 bases lay outside the gene matches. The CDR3 sequence is 17 residues long.

The chain recombines TRBV20-1 with TRBJ2-1; either TRBD1 or TRBD2 may fit D (5 bases each). Trimming took off 0 bases at V and 7 bases at J, with 16 bases between the two ends. The germline V gene encodes CDR1 DFQATT and CDR2 SNEGSKA (reference sequence). This CDR3 contains 15 residues. The CDR3 nucleotides are TGCAGTGCTAGAGAGGAGCAGGGCTGGGAGAATGAGCAGTTCTTC. As protein: CSAREEQGWENEQFF.

This clonotype has a handful of counts. The chain couples TRBV12-3 or TRBV12-4 to TRBJ2-2, with 11 bases that match TRBD1. The junction had 0 bases not matched to a gene; V was cut back by 6 bases and J by 6 bases. The CDR3 is 13 amino acids. The CDR3 DNA is TGTGCCAGCAGGGACAGGGGGCCCGGGGAGCTGTTTTTT. Its protein is CASRDRGPGELFF.

The chain has TRBV7-6 and TRBJ2-1; 10 positions match TRBD2. The germline V gene encodes CDR1 SGHVS and CDR2 FNYEAQ. The V and J ends lost 1 base and 4 bases, in that order; junction bases with no gene match: 7. There are 17 residues in the CDR3. CDR3 sequence (DNA): TGTGCCAGCAGCTTAGAAGGTTGGACTAGCGGATACAATGAGCAGTTCTTC. It codes for CASSLEGWTSGYNEQFF.

This clonotype was recorded a few times. The chain couples TRBV29-1 to TRBJ1-5, with no clear D. V gave up 0 bases and J gave up 7 bases, with 7 bases separating them. Looked up from germline, CDR1 is SQVTM and CDR2 is ANQGSEA. There are 12 residues in the CDR3. The CDR3 here is CSVEEGGQPQHF. The CDR3 nucleotides read TGCAGCGTTGAAGAGGGTGGGCAGCCCCAGCATTTT.

The rearrangement uses TRBV20-1 and TRBJ2-7, with unresolved D. The germline CDR1 and CDR2 sequences are DFQATT and SNEGSKA (reference sequence). This CDR3 comprises 11 residues. The germline V and J ends were trimmed by 1 base and 6 bases, with 7 bases remaining between them. CDR3 coding DNA: TGCAGTGCTAGAGGAGTCGCCGAGCAGTACTTC. It specifies CSARGVAEQYF.

This clonotype was recorded a few times. The V call is TRBV27, the J call TRBJ2-3; unclear D gene. This CDR3 contains 16 residues. V was trimmed by 2 bases and J by 0 bases, leaving 12 bases between them. Per the germline V gene, CDR1 is MNHEY and CDR2 is SMNVEV (reference sequence). CDR3 region: CASSLEQIPSTDTQYF. The CDR3 coding sequence is TGTGCCAGCAGTTTAGAACAGATCCCCAGCACAGATACGCAGTATTTT.

This clonotype was seen more than once but under ten times. V usage is TRBV12-3 or TRBV12-4 and J usage is TRBJ2-3; D may correspond to TRBD1 or TRBD2 (5 bases each). V was clipped by 1 base and J by 0 bases, with 11 bases between them. The CDR3 covers 16 residues. In DNA form, the CDR3 reads TGTGCCAGCAGTTTAGGTGTGGGACCTAGCACAGATACGCAGTATTTT. Protein product: CASSLGVGPSTDTQYF.

The chain links TRBV6-1 to TRBJ1-2, with D unresolved. This CDR3 region has 13 residues. The V end lost 4 bases, the J end lost 8 bases, and 14 bases lay between the germline ends. Germline V gives CDR1 MNHNS, CDR2 SASEGT. The chain's CDR3 is CASSGNPHEGYTF. CDR3 nucleotide sequence: TGTGCCAGCAGTGGGAACCCCCATGAGGGCTACACCTTC.

The V gene is TRBV27, the J gene TRBJ2-7, with D perhaps matching TRBD2 (5 bases). The V and J ends lost 0 bases and 3 bases respectively, with 9 bases between them. The CDR3 runs 14 residues. Germline V gives CDR1 MNHEY, CDR2 SMNVEV (reference sequence). This CDR3 is CASSLSLGIYEQYF. In DNA form, the CDR3 reads TGTGCCAGCAGTTTATCGCTCGGGATCTACGAGCAGTACTTC.

This clonotype was seen a few times. Here the CDR3 reads CAIRGGPGQGTYEQYF. The CDR3 nucleotides are TGTGCCATCAGGGGAGGCCCGGGACAGGGAACCTACGAGCAGTACTTC. V gene TRBV10-3 combines with J gene TRBJ2-7; TRBD1 aligns across 9 bases. Per the germline V gene, CDR1 is ENHRY and CDR2 is SYGVKD. The CDR3 loop spans 16 amino acids. The junction had 11 bases not matched to a gene; V was cut back by 6 bases and J by 2 bases.

CDR3 protein: CASSIDSGTGGSYGYTF. The CDR3 DNA reads as TGTGCCAGTAGTATAGACTCCGGGACAGGAGGTTCCTATGGCTACACCTTC. The rearrangement links TRBV19 to TRBJ1-2; 8 positions match TRBD1. The CDR3 sequence is 17 residues long. Unmatched junction bases numbered 10, after V lost 0 bases and J lost 4 bases. Germline V gene lookup returns CDR1 LNHDA and CDR2 SQIVND (reference sequence).

In its sample, this clonotype was seen a few times. The chain is built from TRBV9 and TRBJ2-1, with TRBD2 identical over 10 bases. CDR3 length equals 16 residues. V was clipped by 3 bases and J by 7 bases; unmatched bases: 10. Per germline, CDR1 SGDLS and CDR2 YYNGEE. The CDR3: CASSEGLAGVENEQFF. The DNA for the CDR3 is TGTGCCAGCAGCGAAGGTCTAGCGGGAGTTGAGAATGAGCAGTTCTTC. Supplemented by reference TRBV9 and TRBJ2-1, the full variable domain reads DSGVTQTPKHLITATGQRVTLRCSPRSGDLSVYWYQQSLDQGLQFLIQYYNGEERAKGNILERFSAQQFPDLHSELNLSSLELGDSALYFCASSEGLAGVENEQFFGPGTRLTVL.

The J gene is TRBJ2-2, the V gene TRBV29-1; weak D call: TRBD1 (5 bases). The V gene's germline CDR1 is SQVTM and CDR2 ANQGSEA. Trimming removed 4 bases from V and 0 bases from J, with 12 bases in between. The CDR3 is 15 residues long. CDR3 nucleotide sequence: TGCAGCGTTGTTAGGGGTAACCCGAACACCGGGGAGCTGTTTTTT. It is translated as CSVVRGNPNTGELFF.

This clonotype has a handful of counts. This sequence joins TRBV7-8 and TRBJ2-4, with 12 bases identical to TRBD1. The CDR3 is made up of 18 amino acids. The V gene end was trimmed by 5 bases and the J gene end by 1 base; junction bases not matched to a gene: 9. Germline loops: CDR1 SGHVS, CDR2 FQNEAQ. The CDR3 DNA is TGTGCCAGCAGCCGTCCCGGGACAGGGGGCTTCGCCAAAAACATTCAGTACTTC. Amino acid sequence: CASSRPGTGGFAKNIQYF. Looking up the rest from reference TRBV7-8 and TRBJ2-4 gives the full variable domain: GAGVSQSPRYKVAKRGQDVALRCDPISGHVSLFWYQQALGQGPEFLTYFQNEAQLDKSGLPSDRFFAERPEGSVSTLKIQRTQQEDSAVYLCASSRPGTGGFAKNIQYFGAGTRLSVL.